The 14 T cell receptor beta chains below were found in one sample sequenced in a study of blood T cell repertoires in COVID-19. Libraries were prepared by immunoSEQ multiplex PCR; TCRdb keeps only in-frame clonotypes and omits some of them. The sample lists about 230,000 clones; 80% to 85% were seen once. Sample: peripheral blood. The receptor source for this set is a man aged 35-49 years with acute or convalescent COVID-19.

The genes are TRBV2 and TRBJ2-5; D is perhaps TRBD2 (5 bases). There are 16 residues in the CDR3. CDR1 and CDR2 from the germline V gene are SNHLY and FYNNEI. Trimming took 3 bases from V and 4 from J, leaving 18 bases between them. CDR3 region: CASSESDLPRRETQYF. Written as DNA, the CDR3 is TGTGCCAGCAGTGAGTCGGACTTACCGCGCCGAGAGACCCAGTACTTC.

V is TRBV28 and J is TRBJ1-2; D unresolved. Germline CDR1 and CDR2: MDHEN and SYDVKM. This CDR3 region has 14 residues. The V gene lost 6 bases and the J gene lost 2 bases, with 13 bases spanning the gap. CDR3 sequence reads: CASRHTESNYGYTF. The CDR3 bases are TGTGCCAGCAGGCACACAGAATCCAACTATGGCTACACCTTC.

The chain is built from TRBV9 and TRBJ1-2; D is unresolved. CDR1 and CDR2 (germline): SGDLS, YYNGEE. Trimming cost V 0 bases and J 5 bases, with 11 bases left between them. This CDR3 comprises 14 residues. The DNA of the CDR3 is TGTGCCAGCAGCGTAGTTAATTCCGGGTATGGCTACACCTTC. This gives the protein CASSVVNSGYGYTF.

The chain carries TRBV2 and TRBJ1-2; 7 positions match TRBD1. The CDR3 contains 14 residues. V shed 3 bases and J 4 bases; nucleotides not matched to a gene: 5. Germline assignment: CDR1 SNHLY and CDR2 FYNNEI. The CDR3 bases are TGTGCCAGCAGTGAGGGGACAGACCTCTATGGCTACACCTTC. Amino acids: CASSEGTDLYGYTF.

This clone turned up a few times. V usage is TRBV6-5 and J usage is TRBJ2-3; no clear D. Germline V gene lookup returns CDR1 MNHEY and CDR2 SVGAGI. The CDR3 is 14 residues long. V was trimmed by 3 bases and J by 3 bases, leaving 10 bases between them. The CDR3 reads CASSYDSSTDTQYF. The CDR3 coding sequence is TGTGCCAGCAGTTATGACTCTAGTACAGATACGCAGTATTTT.

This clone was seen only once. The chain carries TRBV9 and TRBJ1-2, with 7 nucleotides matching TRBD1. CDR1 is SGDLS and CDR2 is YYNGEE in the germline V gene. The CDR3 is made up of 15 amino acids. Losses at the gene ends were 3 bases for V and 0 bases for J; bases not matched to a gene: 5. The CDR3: CASSARQGPNYGYTF. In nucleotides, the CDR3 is TGTGCCAGCAGCGCCCGACAGGGTCCTAACTATGGCTACACCTTC.

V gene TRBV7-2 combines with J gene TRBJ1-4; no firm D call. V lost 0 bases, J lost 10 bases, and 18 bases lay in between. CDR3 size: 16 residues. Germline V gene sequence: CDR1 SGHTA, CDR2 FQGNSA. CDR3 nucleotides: TGTGCCAGCAGCTTAGCCGGGCGGCCGTCCCGGGGAAAACTGTTTTTT. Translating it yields CASSLAGRPSRGKLFF.

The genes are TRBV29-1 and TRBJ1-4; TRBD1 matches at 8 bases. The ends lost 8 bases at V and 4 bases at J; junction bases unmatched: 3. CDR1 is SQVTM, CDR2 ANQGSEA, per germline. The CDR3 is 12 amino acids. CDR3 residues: CSTQGDNEKLFF. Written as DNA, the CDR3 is TGCAGCACACAGGGGGATAATGAAAAACTGTTTTTT.

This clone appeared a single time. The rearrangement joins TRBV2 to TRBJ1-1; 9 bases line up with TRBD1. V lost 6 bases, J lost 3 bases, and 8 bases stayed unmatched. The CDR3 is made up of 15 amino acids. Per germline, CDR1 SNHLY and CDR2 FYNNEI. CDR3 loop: CASSAAGQGYTEAFF. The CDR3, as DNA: TGTGCCAGCAGCGCCGCGGGACAGGGCTACACTGAAGCTTTCTTT.

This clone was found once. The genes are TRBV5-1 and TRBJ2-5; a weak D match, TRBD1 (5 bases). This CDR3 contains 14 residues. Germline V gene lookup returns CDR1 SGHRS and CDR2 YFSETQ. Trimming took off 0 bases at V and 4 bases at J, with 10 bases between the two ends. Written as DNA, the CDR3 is TGCGCCAGCAGCTTGGGCCAGGGTGGAGAGACCCAGTACTTC. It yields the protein CASSLGQGGETQYF. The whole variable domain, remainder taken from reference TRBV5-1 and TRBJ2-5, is KAGVTQTPRYLIKTRGQQVTLSCSPISGHRSVSWYQQTPGQGLQFLFEYFSETQRNKGNFPGRFSGRQFSNSRSEMNVSTLELGDSALYLCASSLGQGGETQYFGPGTRLLVL.

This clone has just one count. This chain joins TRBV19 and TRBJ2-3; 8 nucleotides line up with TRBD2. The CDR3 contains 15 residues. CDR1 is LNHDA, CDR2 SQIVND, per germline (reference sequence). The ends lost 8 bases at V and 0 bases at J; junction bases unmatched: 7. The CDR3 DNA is TGTGCCAGTGGGCGGGGGGCGCCGAGCACAGATACGCAGTATTTT. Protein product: CASGRGAPSTDTQYF. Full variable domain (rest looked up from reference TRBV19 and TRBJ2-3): DGGITQSPKYLFRKEGQNVTLSCEQNLNHDAMYWYRQDPGQGLRLIYYSQIVNDFQKGDIAEGYSVSREKKESFPLTVTSAQKNPTAFYLCASGRGAPSTDTQYFGPGTRLTVL.

The CDR3 nucleotides read TGTGCCAGCAGTGAGGGGACTAGCGGGAGTCGTGGCGAGACCCAGTACTTC. It codes for CASSEGTSGSRGETQYF. This sequence joins TRBV2 and TRBJ2-5, with TRBD2 matching 14 bases. The CDR3 extends over 17 amino acids. Germline V gene lookup returns CDR1 SNHLY and CDR2 FYNNEI. The V and J ends lost 3 bases and 5 bases, in that order; junction bases with no gene match: 8. Using reference TRBV2 and TRBJ2-5 for the parts outside the CDR3, the full variable domain is EPEVTQTPSHQVTQMGQEVILRCVPISNHLYFYWYRQILGQKVEFLVSFYNNEISEKSEIFDDQFSVERPDGSNFTLKIRSTKLEDSAMYFCASSEGTSGSRGETQYFGPGTRLLVL.

Written as DNA, the CDR3 is TGTGCCACCCAGTCTAGCGGGAGGGGGAATGAGCAGTTCTTC. It translates to CATQSSGRGNEQFF. This rearrangement joins TRBV19 to TRBJ2-1, with TRBD2 matching over 12 bases. CDR1 is LNHDA and CDR2 is SQIVND in the germline V gene (reference sequence). The ends lost 10 bases at V and 7 bases at J; junction bases unmatched: 8. This CDR3 is 14 amino acids long.

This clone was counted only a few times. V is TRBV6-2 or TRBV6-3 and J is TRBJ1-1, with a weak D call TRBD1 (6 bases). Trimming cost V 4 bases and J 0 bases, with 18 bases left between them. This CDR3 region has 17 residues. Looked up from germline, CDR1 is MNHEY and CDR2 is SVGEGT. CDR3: CASSSVLTGTLNTEAFF. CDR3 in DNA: TGTGCCAGCAGTTCGGTCCTCACCGGGACATTGAACACTGAAGCTTTCTTT.